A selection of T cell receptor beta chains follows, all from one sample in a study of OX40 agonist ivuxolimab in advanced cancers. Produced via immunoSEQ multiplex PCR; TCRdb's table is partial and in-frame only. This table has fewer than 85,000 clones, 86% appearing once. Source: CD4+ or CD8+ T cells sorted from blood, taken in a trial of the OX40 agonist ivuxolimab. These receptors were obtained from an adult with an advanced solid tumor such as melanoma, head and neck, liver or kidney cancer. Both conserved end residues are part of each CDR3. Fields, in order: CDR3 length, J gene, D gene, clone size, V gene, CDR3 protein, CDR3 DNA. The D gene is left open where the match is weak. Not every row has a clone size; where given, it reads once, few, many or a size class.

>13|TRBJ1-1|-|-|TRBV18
CASSAGENTEAFF
TGTGCCAGCTCAGCCGGGGAGAACACTGAAGCTTTCTTT
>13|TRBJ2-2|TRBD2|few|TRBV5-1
CASSRGVGGELFF
TGCGCCAGCAGCCGGGGGGTTGGCGGGGAGCTGTTTTTT
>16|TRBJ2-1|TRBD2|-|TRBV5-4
CASSSGRNSGSDEQFF
TGTGCCAGCAGCTCGGGGAGGAATAGCGGGAGTGATGAGCAGTTCTTC
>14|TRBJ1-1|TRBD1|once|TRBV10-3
CAIRGGQGSDEAFF
TGTGCCATCAGGGGGGGACAGGGAAGCGATGAAGCTTTCTTT
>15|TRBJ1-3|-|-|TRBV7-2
CASSSFPGSGNTIYF
TGTGCCAGCAGCTCCTTCCCTGGCTCTGGAAACACCATATATTTT
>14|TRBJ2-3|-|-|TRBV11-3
CASSLGLNTDTQYF
TGTGCCAGCAGCTTGGGACTTAACACAGATACGCAGTATTTT
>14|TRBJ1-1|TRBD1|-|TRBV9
CASSRRDRDTEAFF
TGTGCCAGCAGCCGACGGGACAGGGACACTGAAGCTTTCTTT
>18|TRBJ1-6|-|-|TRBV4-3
CASSQDLGGGSYNSPLHF
TGCGCCAGCAGCCAAGATCTTGGGGGGGGCTCCTATAATTCACCCCTCCACTTT
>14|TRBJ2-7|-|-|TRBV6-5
CASRVAGGAYEQYF
TGTGCCAGCAGGGTGGCAGGGGGGGCCTACGAGCAGTACTTC
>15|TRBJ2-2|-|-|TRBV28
CASRGQRLNTGELFF
TGTGCCAGCAGGGGGCAGAGACTGAACACCGGGGAGCTGTTTTTT
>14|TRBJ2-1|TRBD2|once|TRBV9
CASSVRGGSNEQFF
TGTGCCAGCAGCGTAAGGGGAGGGTCCAATGAGCAGTTCTTC
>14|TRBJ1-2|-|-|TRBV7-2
CASRLGGDPYGYTF
TGTGCCAGCAGACTAGGGGGGGACCCCTATGGCTACACCTTC
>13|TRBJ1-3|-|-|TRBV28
CASSAGSGNTIYF
TGTGCCAGCAGTGCAGGGTCTGGAAACACCATATATTTT
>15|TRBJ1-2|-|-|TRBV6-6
CASRRSPAGLYGYTF
TGTGCCAGCAGAAGGTCGCCGGCCGGTCTGTATGGCTACACCTTC
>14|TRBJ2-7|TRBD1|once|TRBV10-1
CASSLQGLVYEQYF
TGCGCCAGCAGTTTACAGGGGCTTGTCTACGAGCAGTACTTC
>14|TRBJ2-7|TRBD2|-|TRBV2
CASFGRVSSYEQYF
TGTGCCAGCTTCGGGAGGGTCAGCTCCTACGAGCAGTACTTC
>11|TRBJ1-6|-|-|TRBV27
CASGGNSPLHF
TGTGCCAGCGGGGGGAATTCACCCCTCCACTTT
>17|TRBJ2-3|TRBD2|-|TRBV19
CASSIDSSGPSGDTQYF
TGTGCCAGTAGTATAGATTCTAGCGGTCCCTCAGGGGATACGCAGTATTTT
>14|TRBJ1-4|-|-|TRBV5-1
CASSFRAMNEKLFF
TGCGCCAGCAGCTTCAGGGCCATGAATGAAAAACTGTTTTTT
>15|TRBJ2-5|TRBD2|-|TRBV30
CAWDPGLAGQETQYF
TGTGCCTGGGACCCAGGGCTAGCGGGACAAGAGACCCAGTACTTC
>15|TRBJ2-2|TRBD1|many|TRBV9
CASSARQGNTGELFF
TGTGCCAGCAGCGCAAGACAGGGGAACACCGGGGAGCTGTTTTTT
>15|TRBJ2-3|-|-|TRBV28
CASSFVGAGTDTQYF
TGTGCCAGCAGTTTTGTGGGGGCGGGCACAGATACGCAGTATTTT
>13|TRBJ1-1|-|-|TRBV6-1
CASSWTANTEAFF
TGTGCCAGCAGTTGGACAGCGAACACTGAAGCTTTCTTT
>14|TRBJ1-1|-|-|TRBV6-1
CASRPKRMNTEAFF
TGTGCCAGCAGGCCAAAACGTATGAACACTGAAGCTTTCTTT
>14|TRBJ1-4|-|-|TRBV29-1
CSVGTPPPNEKLFF
TGCAGCGTGGGGACCCCCCCGCCTAATGAAAAACTGTTTTTT
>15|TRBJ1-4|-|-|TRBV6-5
CASSYGGATNEKLFF
TGTGCCAGCAGTTACGGCGGGGCAACTAATGAAAAACTGTTTTTT
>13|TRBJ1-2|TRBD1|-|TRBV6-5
CASRPGQATLGTF
TGTGCCAGCAGGCCGGGACAGGCCACCCTAGGGACCTTC
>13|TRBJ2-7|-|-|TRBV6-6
CASRELSSYEQYF
TGTGCCAGCAGGGAACTATCCTCCTACGAGCAGTACTTC
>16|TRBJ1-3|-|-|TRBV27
CASSFPRTVQGNTIYF
TGTGCCAGCAGTTTTCCCCGAACGGTACAGGGAAACACCATATATTTT
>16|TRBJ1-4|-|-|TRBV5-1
CASSLLLSSTNEKLFF
TGCGCCAGCAGCTTGCTTTTGAGTTCAACTAATGAAAAACTGTTTTTT
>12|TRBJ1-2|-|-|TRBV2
CASSEQGGGYTF
TGTGCCAGCAGCGAACAGGGCGGTGGCTACACCTTC
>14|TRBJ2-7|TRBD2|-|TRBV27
CASSPGLALYEQYF
TGTGCCAGCAGCCCCGGACTAGCACTCTACGAGCAGTACTTC
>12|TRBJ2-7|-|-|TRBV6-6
CASSDKPYEQYF
TGTGCCAGCAGCGACAAACCCTACGAGCAGTACTTC
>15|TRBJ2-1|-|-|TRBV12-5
CASGSLAEGFNEQFF
TGTGCTAGTGGTTCCTTAGCGGAGGGGTTCAATGAGCAGTTCTTC
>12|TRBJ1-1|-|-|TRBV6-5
CASSHRDSEAFF
TGTGCCAGCAGTCACAGGGATTCTGAAGCTTTCTTT
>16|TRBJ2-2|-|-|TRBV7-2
CASSPRTLLRTGELFF
TGTGCCAGCAGCCCACGGACCCTTCTTCGCACCGGGGAGCTGTTTTTT
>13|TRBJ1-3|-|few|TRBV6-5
CASSEYRGDTIYF
TGTGCCAGCAGTGAATATCGTGGAGACACCATATATTTT
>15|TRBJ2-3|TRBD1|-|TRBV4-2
CASSTTGGITDTQYF
TGTGCCAGCAGCACAACAGGGGGAATCACAGATACGCAGTATTTT
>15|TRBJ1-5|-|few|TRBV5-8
CASSLAGYSNQPQHF
TGTGCCAGCAGCCTGGCAGGGTATAGCAATCAGCCCCAGCATTTT
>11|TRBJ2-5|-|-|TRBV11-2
CASSLRETQYF
TGTGCCAGCAGCCTTCGGGAGACCCAGTACTTC
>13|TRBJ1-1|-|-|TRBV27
CASSLRENTEAFF
TGTGCCAGCAGTTTACGAGAGAACACTGAAGCTTTCTTT
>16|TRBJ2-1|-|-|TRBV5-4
CASSLGGLAGYNEQFF
TGTGCCAGCAGCTTGGGGGGGCTCGCGGGCTACAATGAGCAGTTCTTC
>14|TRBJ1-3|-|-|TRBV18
CASSPGDGRNTIYF
TGTGCCAGCTCACCAGGGGACGGGCGAAACACCATATATTTT
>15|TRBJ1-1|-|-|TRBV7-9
CASSFDLIQNTEAFF
TGTGCCAGCAGCTTCGATCTGATCCAGAACACTGAAGCTTTCTTT
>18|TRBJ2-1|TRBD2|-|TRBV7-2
CASSPRVSGSWSYNEQFF
TGTGCCAGCAGCCCTAGGGTTAGCGGGAGTTGGTCCTACAATGAGCAGTTCTTC
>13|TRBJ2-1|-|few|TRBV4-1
CASSQAGGREQFF
TGCGCCAGCAGCCAAGCGGGCGGGCGAGAGCAGTTCTTC
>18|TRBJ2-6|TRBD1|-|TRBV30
CAWSPPGQGAPGANVLTF
TGTGCCTGGAGTCCACCGGGACAGGGGGCGCCTGGGGCCAACGTCCTGACTTTC
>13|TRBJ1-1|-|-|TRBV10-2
CASNNLRNTEAFF
TGCGCCAGCAACAATCTACGGAACACTGAAGCTTTCTTT
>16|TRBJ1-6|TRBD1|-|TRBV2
CASSPRPGQGYSPLHF
TGTGCCAGCAGTCCTAGGCCGGGACAGGGTTATTCACCCCTCCACTTT
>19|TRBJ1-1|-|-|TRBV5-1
CASSRIKNPGRRLNTEAFF
TGCGCCAGCAGCCGTATAAAGAACCCGGGACGGAGACTGAACACTGAAGCTTTCTTT
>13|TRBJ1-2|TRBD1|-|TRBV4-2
CASSRDRSYGYTF
TGTGCCAGCAGCCGGGACAGGAGCTATGGCTACACCTTC
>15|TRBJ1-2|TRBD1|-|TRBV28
CASSFGQGAARGYTF
TGTGCCAGCAGTTTTGGGCAGGGGGCTGCTCGTGGCTACACCTTC
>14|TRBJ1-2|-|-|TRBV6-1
CASSEIVGNYGYTF
TGTGCCAGCAGTGAAATTGTGGGAAACTATGGCTACACCTTC
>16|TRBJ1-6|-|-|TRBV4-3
CASSQTTGAGNSPLHF
TGCGCCAGCAGCCAAACGACAGGAGCCGGCAATTCACCCCTCCACTTT